This TCR beta chain came from a study of early T cells in non-severe SARS-CoV-2 infection. Study information: Sequencing input comprised bulk RNA from unsorted whole blood; chain pairing was not available.

Individual cDNA molecules each received unique molecular identifiers attached to them. A single record per CDR3 protein comes from TCRdb applying MiXCR to the 5' RACE reads. The sample comprises some 61,000 distinct CDR3 sequences, less than 15% of which are singletons, and about 8.6% rests with the top ten. Overall study findings and caveats: The study's VDJdb matching favored anti-spike CD8 responses and missed private and CD4 specificities.

This clonotype was seen many times. The target antigen is unknown. This CDR3 has 12 amino acids. CDR1 SQVTM and CDR2 ANQGSEA come from the germline V gene. Trimming shortened V by 4 bases and J by 5 bases, and 11 bases separated the two germline ends. The sequenced sample was whole blood. The chain uses TRBV29-1 and TRBJ1-1; perhaps TRBD1 as D (5 bases). The sequence derives from an adult who was a healthcare worker with PCR-confirmed SARS-CoV-2 infection or an uninfected control (not recorded which). CDR3 protein: CSVVGRETEAFF. CDR3 nucleotides: TGCAGCGTTGTCGGCAGGGAGACTGAAGCTTTCTTT.